The TCR beta chain described here comes from a study of radiotherapy plus CTLA-4 blockade in lung cancer. Study-wide results and caveats: Peripheral blood showed expansion of tumor-derived TCR clones after radiotherapy and ipilimumab. Response, reportedly, was best predicted by interferon-beta along with early blood T cell clone dynamics.

Germline CDR1 reads SEHNR; CDR2 reads FQNEAQ (reference sequence). The CDR3 loop spans 16 amino acids. The J segment lost 11 bases and the V segment lost 5 bases, leaving 15 bases of the junction unmatched. The method was immunoSEQ multiplex PCR; TCRdb's version includes in-frame clones alone and lacks a portion of them. Seen here are about 53,000 clones, roughly 86% observed once, and the top ten hold 4% to 5%. Concerning this clone: The antigen is not known.

Material: peripheral blood, obtained from a patient treated with radiotherapy plus ipilimumab. The sequence derives from a human donor with non-small cell lung cancer whose response to radiotherapy plus ipilimumab could not be evaluated. The rearrangement links TRBV7-9 to TRBJ1-6; 7 bases line up with TRBD1. CDR3 bases: TGTGCCAGCAGCCCCTGGGACAGAAGGTCGGGACCACCCCTCCACTTT. Its translation: CASSPWDRRSGPPLHF.